This TCR beta chain originates from a study of shared clonotypes between healthy human individuals. As for the study in general: There were three CD4 naive, three CD4 memory, two CD8 naive and one CD8 memory plates per donor. Study conclusions and caveats: Larger estimated richness was generally recorded for naive subsets relative to memory subsets.

Healthy HIV-negative adults with no recent acute infections or vaccinations were recruited as donors. A CD45RA-negative memory subset and a CD45RA+ naive subset were separated from the CD4+ cells. As to this clone: Its antigen is undetermined.

TCRdb's copy holds only in-frame clones and misses some; the assay was immunoSEQ multiplex PCR. The data contain fewer than 2.5 million clones, over 85% of them singletons. CDR1 is SGHNT and CDR2 is YENEEA in the germline V gene. The CDR3 loop spans 13 amino acids. V trimming: 3 bases; J trimming: 6 bases; junction bases outside the gene matches: 3. The rearrangement links TRBV11-3 to TRBJ2-3; 7 bases line up with TRBD2. The clonotype comes from a man younger than 30 in good health. Some clones in this sample may be carry-over from other donors' samples. The sequencing input was naive CD4+ T cells from PBMCs. Subset defined: CD45RA+ positively selected. CDR3 in DNA: TGTGCCAGCAGCTTGGGAGGGTCGGATACGCAGTATTTT. Translation: CASSLGGSDTQYF.